This T cell receptor beta chain was recovered during a study of beta chain features in type 1 diabetes. The study, taken as a whole, reports: When Type 1 diabetes patients were examined, their TCRB CDR3s proved moderately but significantly shorter in all four CD4+ subsets.

As to this clone: The target antigen is unknown.

The study reverse transcribed the entire isolated RNA, so it sequenced expressed TCRB transcripts. Sequencing used immunoSEQ multiplex PCR; TCRdb keeps in-frame clones, though not all of them. The data hold around 600,000 clones, with around 12% observed a single time. The CDR3 is 14 amino acids. Trimming left V 4 bases short and J 6 bases short, with 14 bases between. Germline assignment: CDR1 LGHNA and CDR2 YSLEER. What was sequenced was naive CD4+ T cells from blood. The clonotype originates from a man between 25 and 39 years old with type 1 diabetes. The rearrangement links TRBV4-3 to TRBJ2-3; D unclear. The CDR3 DNA follows: TGCGCCAGCAGCCCCCGACCTAGGACCGATACGCAGTATTTT. Amino acids: CASSPRPRTDTQYF.